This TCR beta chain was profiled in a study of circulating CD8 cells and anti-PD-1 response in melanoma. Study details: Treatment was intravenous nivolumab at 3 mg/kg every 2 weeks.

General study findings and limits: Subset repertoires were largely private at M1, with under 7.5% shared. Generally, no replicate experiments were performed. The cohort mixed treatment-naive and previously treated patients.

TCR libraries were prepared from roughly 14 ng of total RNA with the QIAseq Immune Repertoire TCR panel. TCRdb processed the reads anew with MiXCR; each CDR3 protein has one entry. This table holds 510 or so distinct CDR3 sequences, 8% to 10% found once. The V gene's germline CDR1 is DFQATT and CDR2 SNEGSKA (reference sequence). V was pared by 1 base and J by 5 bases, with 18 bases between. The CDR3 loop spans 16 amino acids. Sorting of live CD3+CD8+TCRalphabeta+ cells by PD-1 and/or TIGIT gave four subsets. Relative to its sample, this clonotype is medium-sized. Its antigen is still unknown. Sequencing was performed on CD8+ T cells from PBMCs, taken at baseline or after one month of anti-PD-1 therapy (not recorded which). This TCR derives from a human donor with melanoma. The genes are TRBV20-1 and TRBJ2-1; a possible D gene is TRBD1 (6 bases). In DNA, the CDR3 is TGCAGTGCTAGAGTTCTGACCGGGACACTCGACAATGAGCAGTTCTTC. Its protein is CSARVLTGTLDNEQFF.